This TCR beta chain was found in a study of regulatory T cells in long-lasting Graves disease. Study information: Antithyroid drugs had been given to newly diagnosed Graves' patients for under 3 months.

Time point given: newly diagnosed GD, antithyroid drugs for less than 3 months. Construction of the TCR library relied on RNA isolated from PBMCs. This clonotype appeared many times. CDR3-region Arm-PCR and iRepertoire HTBI primers produced the TCR beta libraries. Each CDR3 protein gets one entry after TCRdb re-called the multiplex PCR reads with MiXCR. The profile shows 520,000 or so distinct CDR3 sequences, about 12% of them singletons. Separately, the same data were catalogued under a study of T cells in Graves' hyperthyroidism and ophthalmopathy.

This specimen consisted of peripheral blood mononuclear cells (PBMCs), obtained at new diagnosis, from a patient treated with antithyroid drugs. This receptor was identified in a woman aged 25-40 years with Graves disease.

CDR3 residues: CSARPARGSDTQYF. The DNA for the CDR3 is TGCAGTGCTCGCCCCGCCAGGGGGTCTGATACGCAGTATTTT. The chain couples TRBV20-1 to TRBJ2-3; 7 bases are shared with TRBD1. Trimming took 5 bases from V and 6 from J; bases not matched to a gene: 11. CDR3 size: 14 residues. Germline lookup yields CDR1 DFQATT and CDR2 SNEGSKA (reference sequence).